Each of the 20 T cell receptor beta chains below was sequenced from the same sample in a study of kidney transplant recipient with SARS-CoV-2 infection. TCRdb analysed the reads with MiXCR anew, one entry per CDR3 protein. The sample consists of roughly 230,000 distinct CDR3 sequences, around 30% of them appearing once. The specimen comprised a blood sample, sampled at baseline and between days 110 and 120 from a kidney transplant recipient. The receptors here all came from a male patient younger than 45 who had COVID-19 and was a kidney transplant recipient. The T cells may partly be graft donor cells.

A few counts support this clonotype. The chain joins TRBV5-5 to TRBJ1-2, with D unresolved. This CDR3 contains 16 residues. The V gene lost 7 bases and the J gene lost 4 bases, with 23 bases spanning the gap. Germline V gene lookup returns CDR1 SGHKS and CDR2 YYEKEE (reference sequence). CDR3 DNA sequence: TGTGCCAGCTTTGGACCTGTCTCGCGAAAGACCTATGGCTACACCTTC. Translated, it gives CASFGPVSRKTYGYTF.

Turning to this clonotype: With a much larger clone just one base away, this may be a read error. This sequence joins TRBV28 and TRBJ1-2; D is unresolved. Trimming took off 6 bases at V and 0 bases at J, with 14 bases between the two ends. CDR1 and CDR2 from the germline V gene are MDHEN and SYDVKM. The CDR3 runs to 15 residues. In DNA, the CDR3 is TGTGCCAGCAGGCCAGCCCCGGGTCCTAACTATGGCTACACCTTC. This gives the protein CASRPAPGPNYGYTF.

This clonotype has ten or more counts. The rearrangement joins TRBV2 to TRBJ1-5; D gene uncertain. Germline V gene data show CDR1 as SNHLY and CDR2 as FYNNEI. CDR3 length equals 15 residues. With 5 bases removed from V and 2 bases from J, the gap between germline ends came to 13 bases. CDR3 in amino acids: CASSLADGGNQPQHF. The CDR3 bases are TGTGCCAGCAGTCTGGCAGATGGTGGCAATCAGCCCCAGCATTTT.

This clonotype was counted a single time. A clone one base away is much larger, so this may be a read error. The chain combines TRBV6-2 or TRBV6-3 with TRBJ1-5; D is perhaps TRBD1 (6 bases). Looked up from germline, CDR1 is MNHEY and CDR2 is SVGEGT. V lost 4 bases and J 4 bases, leaving 20 bases between the germline ends. The CDR3 runs 17 residues. The CDR3 is CASSFSGGAPGNQPQHF. As DNA, the CDR3 is TGTGCCAGCAGTTTTTCTGGGGGGGCGCCTGGGAATCAGCCCCAGCATTTT.

A word on this clonotype: A read error is possible here, since a much larger clone lies one base away. The chain combines TRBV10-3 with TRBJ1-2, with D perhaps TRBD1 (5 bases). This CDR3 has 13 residues. Trimming cost V 1 base and J 12 bases, with 15 bases left between them. Per the germline V gene, CDR1 is ENHRY and CDR2 is SYGVKD. CDR3 loop: CAISEFYTRGHTF. The CDR3 DNA is TGTGCCATCAGTGAGTTTTATACGAGGGGCCACACCTTC.

This clonotype showed up just a few times. The chain employs TRBV6-2 or TRBV6-3 and TRBJ2-3, with D unresolved. Trimming cost V 6 bases and J 5 bases, with 18 bases left between them. The germline V gene has CDR1 MNHEY and CDR2 SVGEGT. The CDR3 spans 15 residues. Here the CDR3 reads CASRKRVSPEDTQYF. The CDR3 DNA sequence: TGTGCCAGCAGGAAGAGAGTTTCCCCGGAAGATACGCAGTATTTT.

A remark on this clonotype: This may be a read error: a much more frequent sequence differs by one nucleotide. The CDR3 DNA reads as TGTGCCAGCAGCTGGGGTATTAAGTGCCGAAAGACCTATGGCCACACCTTC. As protein: CASSWGIKCRKTYGHTF. The gene calls are TRBV7-7 and TRBJ1-2; D is unclear. This CDR3 has 17 amino acids. The germline V gene encodes CDR1 SSHAT and CDR2 FNYEAQ (reference sequence).

This clonotype showed up many times. The rearrangement uses TRBV6-1 and TRBJ1-5, with TRBD1 matching over 10 bases. Germline trimming cut 3 bases from V and 4 bases from J; bases unmatched to any gene: 6. The CDR3 is 16 residues long. Germline V gives CDR1 MNHNS, CDR2 SASEGT. CDR3 coding DNA: TGTGCCAGCAGTGAGCCCGGGACAGGGGAGAATCAGCCCCAGCATTTT. Its protein is CASSEPGTGENQPQHF.

Concerning this clonotype itself: This sequence may be a read error, since a much larger clone differs from it by one base. The chain has TRBV6-5 and TRBJ1-2; the D is unclear. Germline loops: CDR1 MNHEY, CDR2 SVGAGI. This CDR3 region has 17 residues. CDR3 region: CASSRFSECRKTYGYAF. Here the CDR3 DNA reads TGTGCCAGCAGTAGGTTTTCGGAATGTAGAAAGACCTATGGCTACGCCTTC.

This clonotype was detected ten times or more. V gene TRBV9 combines with J gene TRBJ2-1, with 9 bases fitting TRBD1. The V and J ends lost 0 bases and 8 bases, in that order; junction bases with no gene match: 3. This CDR3 is built from 14 residues. The germline CDR1 and CDR2 sequences are SGDLS and YYNGEE. The CDR3 region is CASSVGDRVYEQFF. Written as DNA, the CDR3 is TGTGCCAGCAGCGTAGGGGACAGGGTGTATGAGCAGTTCTTC.

This clonotype occurred many times. This chain joins TRBV6-5 and TRBJ1-6, with D perhaps TRBD1 (5 bases). Germline loops: CDR1 MNHEY, CDR2 SVGAGI. The V gene lost 6 bases and the J gene lost 0 bases, with 12 bases spanning the gap. The CDR3 covers 16 residues. CDR3: CASSPGPSSYNSPLHF. For the CDR3, the DNA is TGTGCCAGCAGCCCGGGACCGAGCTCCTATAATTCACCCCTCCACTTT.

This clonotype has a count of ten or more. The chain uses TRBV20-1 and TRBJ2-5, with 9 nucleotides matching TRBD2. The CDR3 loop spans 13 amino acids. The germline gives CDR1 DFQATT, CDR2 SNEGSKA (reference sequence). Trimming cost V 2 bases and J 3 bases; bases outside gene matches: 1. CDR3 nucleotide sequence: TGCAGTGCTAGACTAGCGGGGAAAGAGACCCAGTACTTC. This sequence encodes CSARLAGKETQYF.

A remark on this clonotype: It may be a read error: a sequence one base away is much more abundant. This chain uses TRBV9 with TRBJ2-1; D remains unclear. Deletions cut 0 bases from V and 8 bases from J, with 15 bases between. The CDR3 sequence is 15 residues long. The germline CDR1 and CDR2 sequences are SGDLS and YYNGEE. The CDR3 region is CASSVGFSGYDEQFF. As DNA, the CDR3 is TGTGCCAGCAGCGTAGGGTTTTCGGGTTACGATGAGCAGTTCTTC. Combining the CDR3 with reference TRBV9 and TRBJ2-1 gives the whole variable domain DSGVTQTPKHLITATGQRVTLRCSPRSGDLSVYWYQQSLDQGLQFLIQYYNGEERAKGNILERFSAQQFPDLHSELNLSSLELGDSALYFCASSVGFSGYDEQFFGPGTRLTVL.

This clonotype was seen more than once but under ten times. V gene TRBV29-1 combines with J gene TRBJ1-1; 10 bases map to TRBD1. Germline V gives CDR1 SQVTM, CDR2 ANQGSEA. Trimming at V came to 4 bases and at J to 5 bases, leaving 13 bases not matched to a gene. The CDR3 runs 16 residues. Here the CDR3 reads CSVGGGGQGPRTEAFF. In DNA, the CDR3 is TGCAGCGTTGGGGGTGGGGGACAGGGGCCGAGGACTGAAGCTTTCTTT.

The chain is built from TRBV14 and TRBJ1-6; D call uncertain. The germline gives CDR1 SGHDN, CDR2 FVKESK. CDR3 size: 14 residues. V was trimmed by 5 bases and J by 5 bases, leaving 10 bases between them. CDR3 DNA sequence: TGTGCCAGCAGCTACGACACCCATAATTCACCCCTCCACTTT. Residues: CASSYDTHNSPLHF.

This clonotype was recorded many times. V is TRBV27 and J is TRBJ2-2, with TRBD1 matching 7 bases. The CDR3 is 16 residues long. V shed 3 bases, J shed 8 bases, and the junction held 12 bases outside the gene matches. CDR1 is MNHEY and CDR2 is SMNVEV in the germline V gene (reference sequence). The CDR3 DNA follows: TGTGCCAGCAGTTTGGGGACAGATTGGGCCTTGGGGGAGCTGTTTTTT. Protein: CASSLGTDWALGELFF.

This chain connects TRBV7-2 to TRBJ2-1; TRBD2 aligns across 10 bases. The germline CDR1 and CDR2 sequences are SGHTA and FQGNSA. The V and J ends lost 5 bases and 7 bases, in that order; junction bases with no gene match: 8. This CDR3 region has 15 residues. Here the CDR3 DNA reads TGTGCCAGCAGCCCGCCTAGCGGGAGTCTGAATGAGCAGTTCTTC. It is translated as CASSPPSGSLNEQFF.

Note on this clonotype: The junction departs from germline at one end; a sequencing error may be responsible. V is TRBV19 and J is TRBJ1-1; D not resolved. This CDR3 contains 12 residues. Germline values: CDR1 LNHDA, CDR2 SQIVND (reference sequence). The DNA for the CDR3 is TGTACCAGTATGCGCTTGAACACTGAAGCTTTCTTT. Translated, it gives CTSMRLNTEAFF.

Remarks on this clonotype: A read error may be the cause here, since a much bigger clone is one base away. The rearrangement links TRBV12-3 or TRBV12-4 to TRBJ1-2; D gene uncertain. This CDR3 spans 17 amino acids. The CDR3 reads CASGLECTAGKTYGYTF. DNA of the CDR3: TGTGCCAGCGGTTTAGAGTGCACAGCAGGAAAGACCTATGGCTACACCTTC.

In this sample, this clonotype turned up many times. The chain has TRBV20-1 and TRBJ1-6, with a possible D match to TRBD1 (5 bases). Trimming cost V 6 bases and J 5 bases, with 11 bases left between them. The CDR3 is 13 residues long. Germline loops: CDR1 DFQATT, CDR2 SNEGSKA (reference sequence). CDR3 loop: CSANDRHNSPLHF. As DNA, the CDR3 is TGCAGTGCAAACGACAGACATAATTCACCCCTCCACTTT.